The 32 T cell receptor beta chains given below trace back to one sample, sequenced in a study of CD8 T cells in ankylosing spondylitis. Study results and caveats: For ankylosing spondylitis blood, a TCR beta motif of 7 to 9 highly homologous variants appeared characteristic.

No antigens are known for them. Each CDR3 protein gets one entry after TCRdb re-called the 5' RACE reads with MiXCR. The data contain around 450,000 distinct CDR3 sequences, around 26% of them singletons. Sequenced input: blood, either unsorted or a sorted T cell fraction (not recorded which). The receptors come from a male donor with ankylosing spondylitis.

This clonotype was seen more than once but under ten times. The V call is TRBV5-1, the J call TRBJ2-7; possible D gene TRBD2, 5 bases. Per germline, CDR1 SGHRS and CDR2 YFSETQ. V lost 7 bases and J lost 2, with 19 bases in between. This CDR3 has 15 residues. The CDR3 nucleotides are TGCGCCAGCGAATTAGGACTCCCCGGGACCTACGAGCAGTACTTC. Amino acids: CASELGLPGTYEQYF.

This rearrangement joins TRBV18 to TRBJ2-1; 7 bases line up with TRBD2. The CDR3 totals 14 residues. CDR1 is KGHSH and CDR2 is LQKENI in the germline V gene. Trimming at V came to 4 bases and at J to 10 bases, leaving 10 bases not matched to a gene. The CDR3 is CASSLGLREQEQFF. As DNA, the CDR3 is TGTGCCAGCTCACTGGGACTGCGGGAGCAGGAGCAGTTCTTC.

This clonotype was counted between two and nine times. The rearrangement links TRBV7-2 to TRBJ2-4; D perhaps matches TRBD2 (5 bases). The CDR3 totals 12 residues. Germline values: CDR1 SGHTA, CDR2 FQGNSA. Deletions cut 3 bases from V and 7 bases from J, with 7 bases between. DNA of the CDR3: TGTGCCAGCAGCTTCCCGGGGAACATTCAGTACTTC. It is translated as CASSFPGNIQYF.

There are a few counts of this clonotype. The chain recombines TRBV4-1 with TRBJ2-3; 9 nucleotides match TRBD2. The V segment lost 4 bases and the J segment 4 bases; nucleotides outside the gene matches: 9. CDR1 MGHRA and CDR2 YSYEKL come from the germline V gene. The CDR3 loop spans 16 amino acids. The CDR3 reads CASSLLGLAGPDTQYF. The CDR3 DNA reads as TGCGCCAGCAGCCTTCTAGGGCTAGCGGGGCCAGATACGCAGTATTTT.

The rearrangement uses TRBV10-3 and TRBJ2-3; 8 bases fit TRBD2. Germline CDR1 reads ENHRY; CDR2 reads SYGVKD. The CDR3 contains 14 residues. The ends lost 7 bases at V and 4 bases at J; junction bases unmatched: 7. CDR3 region: CAIMSGRSADTQYF. CDR3 coding DNA: TGTGCCATCATGAGCGGGAGATCCGCAGATACGCAGTATTTT.

The genes are TRBV9 and TRBJ1-2, with D tentatively TRBD1 (5 bases). V was trimmed by 2 bases and J by 8 bases, leaving 16 bases between them. This CDR3 region has 14 residues. Germline V gene sequence: CDR1 SGDLS, CDR2 YYNGEE. CDR3 loop: CASSVSGAGEGYTF. CDR3 DNA: TGTGCCAGCAGCGTGTCCGGGGCCGGAGAGGGCTACACCTTC.

This clonotype has just a few counts. The CDR3 spells CAWSVMREGLRAFF. Here the CDR3 DNA reads TGTGCCTGGAGTGTAATGAGGGAGGGTCTGCGGGCTTTCTTT. The chain couples TRBV30 to TRBJ1-1; D is uncertain. This CDR3 is built from 14 residues. The V and J ends lost 0 bases and 11 bases respectively, with 19 bases between them. CDR1 is GTSNPN and CDR2 is SVGIG in the germline V gene (reference sequence). The whole variable domain, filled in from reference TRBV30 and TRBJ1-1, reads SQTIHQWPATLVQPVGSPLSLECTVEGTSNPNLYWYRQAAGRGLQLLFYSVGIGQISSEVPQNLSASRPQDRQFILSSKKLLLSDSGFYLCAWSVMREGLRAFFGQGTRLTVV.

This clonotype was counted at least ten times. The V and J genes are TRBV7-9 and TRBJ2-7; D is unclear. Germline V gene lookup returns CDR1 SEHNR and CDR2 FQNEAQ (reference sequence). V gave up 4 bases and J gave up 3 bases, with 10 bases separating them. The CDR3 totals 13 residues. In DNA, the CDR3 is TGTGCCAGCAGCTCCGGGCCCAGCTACGAGCAGTACTTC. It is translated as CASSSGPSYEQYF.

V and J are TRBV12-3 or TRBV12-4 and TRBJ2-7; no clear D. The CDR3 has 13 amino acids. Trimming removed 3 bases from V and 3 bases from J, with 9 bases in between. CDR3 nucleotides: TGTGCCAGCAGTTTCGTAGGGATCTACGAGCAGTACTTC. This gives the protein CASSFVGIYEQYF.

This clonotype was seen ten or more times. V is TRBV20-1 and J is TRBJ1-2; D is uncertain. The CDR3 runs to 13 residues. Germline loops: CDR1 DFQATT, CDR2 SNEGSKA (reference sequence). V lost 0 bases and J lost 4, with 9 bases in between. The CDR3 sequence: CSARDISFYGYTF. The CDR3 nucleotides are TGCAGTGCTAGAGATATAAGTTTCTATGGCTACACCTTC.

This clonotype has ten or more counts. The rearrangement joins TRBV4-2 to TRBJ1-5, with D maybe TRBD1 (5 bases). This CDR3 is 17 amino acids long. Germline lookup yields CDR1 LGHNA and CDR2 YNFKEQ. V was shortened by 5 bases and J by 2 bases, with 19 bases between the two germline ends. This CDR3 reads CASSTRGGDLGNQPQHF. CDR3 bases: TGTGCCAGCAGCACCCGGGGCGGTGATTTAGGCAATCAGCCCCAGCATTTT.

The V gene is TRBV19, the J gene TRBJ1-5; D is unclear. This CDR3 comprises 14 residues. Trimming shortened V by 0 bases and J by 2 bases, and 5 bases separated the two germline ends. Germline V gives CDR1 LNHDA, CDR2 SQIVND (reference sequence). CDR3 protein: CASSIEVRNQPQHF. The CDR3 coding sequence is TGTGCCAGTAGTATAGAAGTACGCAATCAGCCCCAGCATTTT.

DNA for the CDR3: TGTGCCAGCAGTTTAGGGACTAGCGGGAGGGCCATTGGCACCGGGGAGCTGTTTTTT. Protein product: CASSLGTSGRAIGTGELFF. The V call is TRBV12-3 or TRBV12-4, the J call TRBJ2-2; 15 bases match TRBD2. V dropped 1 base and J dropped 4; count of bases not matched to a gene: 7. The CDR3 covers 19 residues.

This clonotype occurred a few times. The CDR3: CASSLDPGSYGYTF. For the CDR3, the DNA is TGTGCCAGCAGCTTAGATCCAGGGAGCTATGGCTACACCTTC. V is TRBV7-2 and J is TRBJ1-2; D may be TRBD1 (5 bases). Germline V gene data show CDR1 as SGHTA and CDR2 as FQGNSA. The CDR3 length is 14 residues. The V end was cut by 1 base, the J end by 4 bases, with 10 bases between.

This chain uses TRBV5-1 with TRBJ2-1; D uncertain. The CDR3 runs 15 residues. Trimming took 0 bases from V and 4 from J, leaving 11 bases between them. From germline, CDR1 is SGHRS and CDR2 YFSETQ. CDR3 protein: CASSLDGLQYNEQFF. CDR3 DNA: TGCGCCAGCAGCTTGGACGGGCTACAGTACAATGAGCAGTTCTTC. Full variable domain (missing parts from reference TRBV5-1 and TRBJ2-1): KAGVTQTPRYLIKTRGQQVTLSCSPISGHRSVSWYQQTPGQGLQFLFEYFSETQRNKGNFPGRFSGRQFSNSRSEMNVSTLELGDSALYLCASSLDGLQYNEQFFGPGTRLTVL.

This clonotype was seen a handful of times. The V gene is TRBV25-1, the J gene TRBJ1-2, with D possibly being TRBD1 (5 bases). Germline V CDR1 and CDR2: MGHDK, SYGVNS. The V end lost 2 bases, the J end lost 2 bases, and 9 bases lay between the germline ends. The CDR3 has 14 residues. The CDR3 DNA follows: TGTGCCAGCAGTGAAAGTGGGGGGAACTATGGCTACACCTTC. Its protein product is CASSESGGNYGYTF.

This rearrangement joins TRBV12-3 or TRBV12-4 to TRBJ2-1; 7 nucleotides align to TRBD2. The CDR3 totals 15 residues. Germline trimming cut 6 bases from V and 5 bases from J; bases unmatched to any gene: 10. The CDR3 region is CASSLGGEGHNEQFF. CDR3 nucleotides: TGTGCCAGCAGCCTGGGGGGGGAGGGTCACAATGAGCAGTTCTTC.

This rearrangement joins TRBV11-2 to TRBJ2-1; 10 nucleotides match TRBD2. This CDR3 is built from 16 residues. The ends lost 3 bases at V and 0 bases at J; junction bases unmatched: 2. Germline V gene data show CDR1 as SGHAT and CDR2 as FQNNGV. CDR3 sequence reads: CASSFGTSVSYNEQFF. For the CDR3, the DNA is TGTGCCAGCAGCTTCGGGACTAGCGTCTCCTACAATGAGCAGTTCTTC.

This clonotype was seen a few times. The rearrangement joins TRBV6-5 to TRBJ2-5; possible D gene TRBD2, 6 bases. Germline values: CDR1 MNHEY, CDR2 SVGAGI. V lost 3 bases and J lost 4, with 21 bases in between. CDR3 length: 17 amino acids. Here the CDR3 reads CASSYRGGTARSETQYF. The CDR3 nucleotides are TGTGCCAGCAGTTATCGGGGCGGGACGGCTCGTTCAGAGACCCAGTACTTC.

V usage is TRBV20-1 and J usage is TRBJ2-5; 9 bases map to TRBD2. The CDR3 length is 16 residues. V lost 0 bases and J lost 2; bases outside the gene matches: 7. Germline values: CDR1 DFQATT, CDR2 SNEGSKA (reference sequence). The chain's CDR3 is CSARELTSGKQETQYF. The CDR3 bases are TGCAGTGCTAGAGAATTGACTAGCGGTAAACAAGAGACCCAGTACTTC.

There are many counts of this clonotype. The genes are TRBV12-3 or TRBV12-4 and TRBJ1-2; D perhaps matches TRBD1 (5 bases). The V and J ends lost 1 base and 0 bases respectively, with 24 bases between them. The CDR3 contains 20 residues. CDR3 sequence (DNA): TGTGCCAGCAGTTTAGGTGGTGAAGACAACCCGCGGGGGTCTAACTATGGCTACACCTTC. Amino acid sequence: CASSLGGEDNPRGSNYGYTF.

J is TRBJ1-5 and V is TRBV20-1; D possibly corresponds to TRBD1 (6 bases). The CDR3 covers 15 residues. The V gene lost 0 bases and the J gene lost 2 bases, with 11 bases spanning the gap. In germline, CDR1 is DFQATT, CDR2 SNEGSKA (reference sequence). The CDR3 loop reads CSARDWGAGNQPQHF. Written as DNA, the CDR3 is TGCAGTGCTAGAGATTGGGGGGCTGGCAATCAGCCCCAGCATTTT.

This chain uses TRBV5-1 with TRBJ1-3; tentative D call: TRBD1 (5 bases). The V and J ends lost 9 bases and 0 bases respectively, with 13 bases between them. The CDR3 is 14 residues long. The V gene's germline CDR1 is SGHRS and CDR2 YFSETQ. CDR3 bases: TGCGCCACCTCGGACACTCCCTCTGGAAACACCATATATTTT. Amino acid sequence: CATSDTPSGNTIYF.

The genes are TRBV7-9 and TRBJ1-1; D is possibly TRBD1 (6 bases). V was clipped by 6 bases and J by 4 bases, with 12 bases between them. Germline V gene lookup returns CDR1 SEHNR and CDR2 FQNEAQ (reference sequence). This CDR3 comprises 13 residues. The chain's CDR3 is CASRETGITEAFF. CDR3 nucleotides: TGTGCCAGCAGGGAAACAGGGATCACTGAAGCTTTCTTT.

Only a few counts were recorded for this clonotype. The rearrangement uses TRBV5-6 and TRBJ2-3; perhaps TRBD1 as D (6 bases). The germline gives CDR1 SGHDT, CDR2 YYEEEE. The CDR3 totals 16 residues. Trimming cost V 3 bases and J 2 bases, with 16 bases left between them. Here the CDR3 reads CASSSTRDTITDTQYF. The CDR3 nucleotides are TGTGCCAGCAGCTCGACCCGGGACACCATCACAGATACGCAGTATTTT.

The CDR3 coding sequence is TGCGCCAGCAGCTTAAGCCCTGGACTGGGGGAAGGCGGCTACACCTTC. Protein product: CASSLSPGLGEGGYTF. This sequence joins TRBV5-1 and TRBJ1-2; possibly TRBD1 for D (5 bases). Trimming cost V 2 bases and J 8 bases, with 22 bases left between them. From germline, CDR1 is SGHRS and CDR2 YFSETQ. The CDR3 sequence is 16 residues long.

This clonotype was seen more than once but under ten times. This chain joins TRBV12-3 or TRBV12-4 and TRBJ2-5, with D tentatively TRBD2 (6 bases). This CDR3 region has 14 residues. V shed 5 bases and J shed 4 bases, with 14 bases lying between them. This CDR3 is CASSNGLPGETQYF. The CDR3 nucleotides are TGTGCCAGCAGTAACGGACTACCGGGAGAGACCCAGTACTTC.

In its sample, this clonotype was seen many times. The genes are TRBV12-3 or TRBV12-4 and TRBJ1-2, with TRBD1 as a possible D gene (6 bases). V was cut by 3 bases and J by 7 bases, with 12 bases left in between. The CDR3 extends over 13 amino acids. The CDR3 loop is CASSFRRGGGYTF. CDR3 coding DNA: TGTGCCAGCAGTTTCCGCAGGGGTGGTGGCTACACCTTC.

The rearrangement joins TRBV12-3 or TRBV12-4 to TRBJ2-7; D is uncertain. This CDR3 contains 13 residues. V was trimmed by 8 bases and J by 0 bases, leaving 11 bases between them. CDR3 protein: CASQDLGSYEQYF. Written as DNA, the CDR3 is TGTGCCAGCCAGGATTTGGGCTCCTACGAGCAGTACTTC.

The rearrangement joins TRBV24-1 to TRBJ2-2; D unresolved. There are 12 residues in the CDR3. Germline assignment: CDR1 KGHDR and CDR2 SFDVKD. V lost 6 bases and J lost 7, with 8 bases in between. The CDR3 region is CATSFSGGELFF. Written as DNA, the CDR3 is TGTGCCACCAGTTTTAGTGGCGGGGAGCTGTTTTTT.

Points on this clonotype: Its ends do not fully match the called genes, so a read error is possible. The chain employs TRBV20-1 and TRBJ1-1, with a tentative D call TRBD1 (6 bases). CDR3 length: 17 amino acids. CDR1 is DFQATT, CDR2 SNEGSKA, per germline (reference sequence). The DNA for the CDR3 is TGCTGTGCTCCACCAAAGAATCGGGACACATCGAACACTGAAGCTTTCTTT. Amino acids: CCAPPKNRDTSNTEAFF.

This clonotype has a count of ten or more. This rearrangement joins TRBV5-1 to TRBJ1-6; no clear D gene. Trimming stripped 0 bases from V and 7 bases from J, with 11 bases between. CDR1 SGHRS and CDR2 YFSETQ come from the germline V gene. This CDR3 is 15 amino acids long. The CDR3 here is CASSLDRATNSPLHF. In nucleotides, the CDR3 is TGCGCCAGCAGCTTGGATCGGGCCACAAATTCACCCCTCCACTTT.